What follows are 12 T cell receptor beta chains derived from one specimen sequenced in a study of blood T cells in healthy people across ages. For the second PCR, which ran for about 6 to 11 cycles, a sample-barcoded 5' primer and a J-beta primer mix were used. TCRdb reanalysed the 5' RACE reads using MiXCR and keeps one entry per CDR3 protein. The profile shows 800,000 or so distinct CDR3 sequences, roughly 25% of them singletons. The same data also went into a second study, on T cells of mothers and their children.

The source material was blood. The receptors originated from a boy younger than 18 in good health.

V gene TRBV7-2 combines with J gene TRBJ1-5, with no clear D. Germline values: CDR1 SGHTA, CDR2 FQGNSA. Trimming pared 5 bases from V and 0 bases from J, leaving 11 bases between. This CDR3 comprises 15 residues. CDR3 sequence reads: CASSPWLNSNQPQHF. As DNA, the CDR3 is TGTGCCAGCAGCCCCTGGCTAAATAGCAATCAGCCCCAGCATTTT.

J is TRBJ2-5 and V is TRBV12-3 or TRBV12-4; perhaps D is TRBD1 or TRBD2 (6 bases each). The J call may be mistaken, given a closer DNA end match to TRBJ2-7. The CDR3 has 14 amino acids. CDR3 sequence reads: CASSYGGPIYEQYF. CDR3 sequence (DNA): TGTGCCAGCAGTTACGGGGGCCCCATCTACGAGCAGTACTTC.

This clonotype was recorded a few times. V is TRBV24-1 and J is TRBJ2-5; D possibly uses TRBD1 or TRBD2 (6 bases each). Trimming shortened V by 5 bases and J by 5 bases, and 11 bases separated the two germline ends. CDR3 size: 13 residues. The V gene's germline CDR1 is KGHDR and CDR2 SFDVKD. The CDR3 DNA reads as TGTGCCACCAGTGTTGGGGGGCTGGAGACCCAGTACTTC. Protein: CATSVGGLETQYF.

This clonotype was counted a few times. The V and J genes are TRBV20-1 and TRBJ2-5; the D gene could be TRBD1 or TRBD2 (5 bases each). V was clipped by 5 bases and J by 5 bases, with 12 bases between them. The CDR3 contains 12 residues. CDR1 is DFQATT and CDR2 is SNEGSKA in the germline V gene (reference sequence). CDR3 residues: CSAGTPRETQYF. The CDR3 nucleotides read TGCAGTGCTGGGACCCCTCGGGAGACCCAGTACTTC.

This clonotype turned up a few times. The rearrangement links TRBV6-5 to TRBJ2-2; D ambiguous. The CDR3 is 16 amino acids. Germline CDR1 MNHEY, CDR2 SVGAGI. With 2 bases removed from V and 3 bases from J, the gap between germline ends came to 13 bases. The CDR3 spells CASSYDFRAYTGELFF. DNA of the CDR3: TGTGCCAGCAGTTACGATTTCCGGGCGTACACCGGGGAGCTGTTTTTT.

The V call is TRBV4-3, the J call TRBJ1-4, with 8 bases matching TRBD1. The CDR3 is made up of 17 amino acids. Germline lookup yields CDR1 LGHNA and CDR2 YSLEER. V lost 3 bases, J lost 7 bases, and 13 bases stayed unmatched. The CDR3 nucleotides read TGCGCCAGCAGCCATTCATCTACAGGGGGGGCCGGTGAAAAACTGTTTTTT. This gives the protein CASSHSSTGGAGEKLFF.

The J gene is TRBJ2-5, the V gene TRBV25-1; possibly TRBD2 for D (6 bases). The germline V and J ends were trimmed by 2 bases and 5 bases, with 12 bases remaining between them. CDR3 length equals 14 residues. Germline V gene data show CDR1 as MGHDK and CDR2 as SYGVNS. This CDR3 reads CASSEVAGSETQYF. The CDR3 nucleotides are TGTGCCAGCAGTGAAGTGGCGGGATCGGAGACCCAGTACTTC.

This clonotype was picked up a small number of times. The chain recombines TRBV4-3 with TRBJ2-5; D may be TRBD1 or TRBD2 (6 bases each). Germline CDR1 is LGHNA and CDR2 is YSLEER. The CDR3 runs 14 residues. V lost 4 bases, J lost 6 bases, and 15 bases lay in between. CDR3 coding DNA: TGCGCCAGCAGCCCGGGGGCGCAGGCTCAGACCCAGTACTTC. This codes for CASSPGAQAQTQYF.

The sample holds a few counts of this clonotype. The V and J genes are TRBV11-2 and TRBJ2-7; D remains unclear. This CDR3 has 16 amino acids. V was cut by 5 bases and J by 2 bases, with 19 bases left in between. The V gene's germline CDR1 is SGHAT and CDR2 FQNNGV. CDR3 nucleotide sequence: TGTGCCAGCAGCCTAAGATCCAAGATTTCCGCCTACGAGCAGTACTTC. Encoded protein: CASSLRSKISAYEQYF.

Only a few counts were recorded for this clonotype. The chain links TRBV4-1 to TRBJ1-2; D remains unclear. The V and J ends lost 3 bases and 4 bases respectively, with 9 bases between them. Germline values: CDR1 MGHRA, CDR2 YSYEKL. The CDR3 is 13 residues long. CDR3 sequence (DNA): TGCGCCAGCAGCCAGCCAGGTTCCTATGGCTACACCTTC. Translation: CASSQPGSYGYTF.

J is TRBJ1-6 and V is TRBV5-1, with TRBD1 as a possible D gene (6 bases). Germline loops: CDR1 SGHRS, CDR2 YFSETQ. Trimming pared 1 base from V and 8 bases from J, leaving 10 bases between. The CDR3 sequence is 14 residues long. The CDR3: CASSLNRDDSPLHF. CDR3 sequence (DNA): TGCGCCAGCAGCTTGAACAGGGATGATTCACCCCTCCACTTT. Complete variable domain (other parts from reference TRBV5-1 and TRBJ1-6): KAGVTQTPRYLIKTRGQQVTLSCSPISGHRSVSWYQQTPGQGLQFLFEYFSETQRNKGNFPGRFSGRQFSNSRSEMNVSTLELGDSALYLCASSLNRDDSPLHFGNGTRLTVT.

This clonotype was observed a few times. The chain couples TRBV7-6 to TRBJ2-1; TRBD1 matches at 7 bases. The DNA matches TRBJ2-7 better at its end, which makes the J call doubtful. The CDR3 loop spans 15 amino acids. Germline loops: CDR1 SGHVS, CDR2 FNYEAQ. For the CDR3, the DNA is TGTGCCAGCAGCCCTCTGGGGGACAGCTTCTACGAGCAGTACTTC. Protein sequence: CASSPLGDSFYEQYF.